This T cell receptor beta chain was retrieved from a study of T cell repertoires in cytomegalovirus infection. About the research overall: Matching HLA type, along with CMV infection, was indicated by public TCR beta signatures.

This clonotype was counted once. At one of its ends the junction is not consistent with the germline gene, which may arise from a read error. This CDR3 has 16 amino acids. Looked up from germline, CDR1 is SGHVS and CDR2 is FQNEAQ. From the reads, TCRdb called clonotypes with MiXCR, one entry per CDR3 protein. This table has approximately 200,000 distinct CDR3 sequences, under 30% appearing once. The rearrangement links TRBV7-8 to TRBJ2-7; TRBD2 aligns across 8 bases. The sequenced material came from PBMCs. This TCR was recovered from a human donor in good health (CMV status not recorded). Some clones in this sample may be carry-over from other donors' samples. Here the CDR3 reads CASSFTSGGEAYQQYF. CDR3 coding DNA: TGTGCCAGCAGCTTCACAAGCGGGGGTGAAGCCTACCAGCAGTACTTC.